Shown below are 12 T cell receptor beta chains from a single sample sequenced in a study of blood T cell repertoires in COVID-19 (TCRdb year 2020). Receptor libraries were prepared by the immunoSEQ multiplex PCR assay. TCRdb limited this immuneACCESS table to in-frame rearrangements with V and J called. A share of clones is missing; checked studies link under half to unresolved V genes, and the rest is unexplained. This sample holds about 190,000 clones; approximately 85% were observed only once. Of the sample, roughly 9.1% is held by the ten largest clones. The sequenced sample was PBMCs or T cells enriched from blood (not recorded which). The receptors here all came from a woman aged 25 to 39 who had recovered from COVID-19.

V gene TRBV29-1 combines with J gene TRBJ1-1, with D possibly matching TRBD1 (6 bases). Germline V gene lookup returns CDR1 SQVTM and CDR2 ANQGSEA. The CDR3 loop spans 14 amino acids. V shed 5 bases and J shed 1 base, with 14 bases lying between them. CDR3 region: CSVRKDRSNTEAFF. The CDR3 DNA reads TGCAGCGTTAGAAAGGACAGATCGAACACTGAAGCTTTCTTT.

The chain couples TRBV14 to TRBJ2-1, with D hard to call. Per the germline V gene, CDR1 is SGHDN and CDR2 is FVKESK. The CDR3 covers 17 residues. Trimming took off 4 bases at V and 6 bases at J, with 22 bases between the two ends. DNA of the CDR3: TGTGCCAGCAGCCTCTTCCAGGATGGTTACAATGGCAATGAGCAGTTCTTC. Amino acids: CASSLFQDGYNGNEQFF.

This chain connects TRBV24-1 to TRBJ2-3, with TRBD2 matching 12 bases. With V trimmed by 6 bases and J by 2 bases, 8 bases remained unmatched. CDR1 and CDR2 from the germline V gene are KGHDR and SFDVKD. The CDR3 has 17 residues. The CDR3 DNA is TGTGCCACCAGTTTAGCCCTAGCGGGAGGGTTCACAGATACGCAGTATTTT. Protein sequence: CATSLALAGGFTDTQYF.

The chain employs TRBV19 and TRBJ1-2; D gene ambiguous. V was pared by 5 bases and J by 4 bases, with 14 bases between. The CDR3 consists of 14 residues. CDR1 is LNHDA and CDR2 is SQIVND in the germline V gene (reference sequence). The CDR3 reads CASSLPKVAYGYTF. The CDR3 coding sequence is TGTGCCAGTAGTCTGCCTAAGGTAGCCTATGGCTACACCTTC.

This chain links TRBV24-1 with TRBJ1-2; D unclear. The CDR3 contains 14 residues. Germline lookup yields CDR1 KGHDR and CDR2 SFDVKD. V gave up 1 base and J gave up 4 bases, with 9 bases separating them. CDR3 coding DNA: TGTGCCACCAGTGATTTCGAGGGCGTCTATGGCTACACCTTC. Protein product: CATSDFEGVYGYTF.

The CDR3 loop is CASSQVAGVSTNTEAFF. CDR3 sequence (DNA): TGTGCCAGCAGCCAAGTTGCAGGGGTTTCAACCAACACTGAAGCTTTCTTT. The chain links TRBV4-2 to TRBJ1-1, with TRBD1 as a possible D gene (6 bases). The V gene's germline CDR1 is LGHNA and CDR2 YNFKEQ. The CDR3 is 17 amino acids. V lost 1 base to trimming and J lost 2 bases, with 17 bases between them.

V gene TRBV3-1 (or the pseudogene TRBV3-2) combines with J gene TRBJ2-7; no reliable D call. Germline V gene sequence: CDR1 LGHDT, CDR2 YNNKEL (reference sequence). Trimming cost V 4 bases and J 3 bases, with 13 bases left between them. The CDR3 is 14 residues long. DNA of the CDR3: TGTGCCAGCAGCCCTCGTCCCCTACGCTACGAGCAGTACTTC. Its protein product is CASSPRPLRYEQYF.

Only one count was recorded for this clone. The chain employs TRBV2 and TRBJ2-2, with D perhaps matching TRBD2 (6 bases). There are 14 residues in the CDR3. Germline loops: CDR1 SNHLY, CDR2 FYNNEI. With 4 bases removed from V and 2 bases from J, the gap between germline ends came to 8 bases. In DNA, the CDR3 is TGTGCCAGCAGTGGTAGCGGCAACACCGGGGAGCTGTTTTTT. It is translated as CASSGSGNTGELFF.

The chain carries TRBV5-1 and TRBJ2-3, with TRBD2 matching over 7 bases. V was pared by 4 bases and J by 2 bases, with 10 bases of the junction left unmatched. CDR3 length: 16 residues. Germline V gene lookup returns CDR1 SGHRS and CDR2 YFSETQ. CDR3 bases: TGCGCCAGCAGCCAGCGCGGGGGAGGGCTCACAGATACGCAGTATTTT. Translating it yields CASSQRGGGLTDTQYF. Filled out from reference TRBV5-1 and TRBJ2-3, the complete variable domain reads KAGVTQTPRYLIKTRGQQVTLSCSPISGHRSVSWYQQTPGQGLQFLFEYFSETQRNKGNFPGRFSGRQFSNSRSEMNVSTLELGDSALYLCASSQRGGGLTDTQYFGPGTRLTVL.

The chain employs TRBV2 and TRBJ2-7; D call uncertain. CDR3 length: 15 amino acids. The V and J ends lost 3 bases and 0 bases respectively, with 12 bases between them. Germline CDR1 reads SNHLY; CDR2 reads FYNNEI. CDR3 residues: CASSESGMASYEQYF. The CDR3 DNA reads TGTGCCAGCAGTGAGTCAGGAATGGCCTCCTACGAGCAGTACTTC.

Of note for this clone: One junction end disagrees with the germline gene, perhaps due to a read error. Written as DNA, the CDR3 is TGTGCCAGCAGCTCAAGCCCCTCAGGTATTAACGTCTTC. Encoded protein: CASSSSPSGINVF. J is TRBJ2-4 and V is TRBV11-2; D gene unclear. The CDR3 has 13 amino acids. CDR1 is SGHAT, CDR2 FQNNGV, per germline.

The chain carries TRBV5-6 and TRBJ1-5, with a possible D match to TRBD1 (5 bases). The V and J ends lost 4 bases and 3 bases respectively, with 8 bases between them. This CDR3 spans 13 amino acids. The germline V gene has CDR1 SGHDT and CDR2 YYEEEE. The CDR3 nucleotides read TGTGCCAGCAGCCTCGGACACAATCAGCCCCAGCATTTT. Its protein product is CASSLGHNQPQHF.